The next 10 T cell receptor beta chains were all read from a single sample in a study of cytomegalovirus exposure and HLA in healthy donors. Researchers ran the PCR with 60 Vbeta and 13 Jbeta primers. Profiled with immunoSEQ multiplex PCR; TCRdb holds only in-frame clones, not every one. The table shows 100,000 or so clones, with over 65% occurring only once. Sample: PBMCs. Receptors originate from a female donor in good health and CMV-seronegative.

V and J are TRBV27 and TRBJ1-2, with a possible D match to TRBD1 (5 bases). This CDR3 has 16 amino acids. Trimming stripped 5 bases from V and 5 bases from J, with 21 bases between. Germline-derived CDR1 and CDR2 are MNHEY and SMNVEV (reference sequence). CDR3 in amino acids: CASSLKTARSLYGYTF. DNA for the CDR3: TGTGCCAGCAGTCTAAAGACAGCTAGAAGCCTTTATGGCTACACCTTC.

This chain connects TRBV5-6 to TRBJ1-1; tentatively, D is TRBD1 (6 bases). The CDR3 consists of 14 residues. The germline V gene encodes CDR1 SGHDT and CDR2 YYEEEE. Trimming stripped 5 bases from V and 9 bases from J, with 20 bases between. The CDR3 DNA is TGTGCCAGCAGTCCCAACCCGGGACAATGGCAAGCTTTCTTT. It yields the protein CASSPNPGQWQAFF.

This rearrangement joins TRBV6-1 to TRBJ1-1; D remains ambiguous. V lost 2 bases to trimming and J lost 7 bases, with 11 bases between them. CDR1 and CDR2 from the germline V gene are MNHNS and SASEGT. This CDR3 is 13 amino acids long. DNA for the CDR3: TGTGCCAGCAGTGAACATCCGGGGTTTGAAGCTTTCTTT. It is translated as CASSEHPGFEAFF.

J is TRBJ2-5 and V is TRBV5-1, with D perhaps matching TRBD2 (5 bases). The CDR3 runs to 13 residues. The germline gives CDR1 SGHRS, CDR2 YFSETQ. V dropped 3 bases and J dropped 2 bases, with 8 bases sitting between them. The CDR3 loop reads CASSSGLQETQYF. CDR3 DNA: TGCGCCAGCAGCTCGGGGTTACAAGAGACCCAGTACTTC.

The rearrangement uses TRBV7-3 and TRBJ2-6; maybe TRBD1 (6 bases). Per germline, CDR1 SGHTA and CDR2 FQGTGA. The germline V and J ends were trimmed by 1 base and 3 bases, with 16 bases remaining between them. CDR3 size: 18 residues. DNA of the CDR3: TGTGCCAGCAGCTTAATGTCCGCAGGGGTTAATGGGGCCAACGTCCTGACTTTC. It encodes CASSLMSAGVNGANVLTF.

The J gene is TRBJ2-5, the V gene TRBV7-9, with 8 bases identical to TRBD2. This CDR3 spans 14 amino acids. Losses at the gene ends were 5 bases for V and 5 bases for J; bases not matched to a gene: 7. In germline, CDR1 is SEHNR, CDR2 FQNEAQ (reference sequence). CDR3 nucleotide sequence: TGTGCCAGCAGCCCTAGCGGGCTCGGGGAGACCCAGTACTTC. Protein product: CASSPSGLGETQYF.

This clone was seen a few times. This chain connects TRBV4-1 to TRBJ1-1, with 7 bases fitting TRBD1. The CDR3 is 16 amino acids. CDR1 is MGHRA and CDR2 is YSYEKL in the germline V gene. Losses at the gene ends were 1 base for V and 1 base for J; bases not matched to a gene: 6. For the CDR3, the DNA is TGCGCCAGCAGCCAAGGGCCCGGGACAGCGAACACTGAAGCTTTCTTT. Translated: CASSQGPGTANTEAFF.

This rearrangement joins TRBV7-2 to TRBJ1-4, with D perhaps matching TRBD1 (5 bases). Germline-derived CDR1 and CDR2 are SGHTA and FQGNSA. This CDR3 has 14 amino acids. The V end was cut by 3 bases, the J end by 4 bases, with 9 bases between. CDR3 sequence reads: CASSFRELNEKLFF. DNA for the CDR3: TGTGCCAGCAGCTTCAGGGAACTTAATGAAAAACTGTTTTTT.

The V gene is TRBV7-6, the J gene TRBJ2-5, with 8 bases that match TRBD2. Germline CDR1 reads SGHVS; CDR2 reads FNYEAQ. The V and J ends lost 5 bases and 1 base, in that order; junction bases with no gene match: 12. The CDR3 totals 17 residues. This chain's CDR3 is CASSIGQVAGTQETQYF. In DNA form, the CDR3 reads TGTGCCAGCAGCATAGGACAAGTAGCGGGGACCCAAGAGACCCAGTACTTC.

The gene calls are TRBV15 and TRBJ2-7; the match to TRBD1 covers 8 bases. With V trimmed by 1 base and J by 5 bases, 10 bases remained unmatched. CDR3 length: 16 amino acids. Germline V CDR1 and CDR2: LNHNV, YYDKDF (reference sequence). As DNA, the CDR3 is TGTGCCACCAGCAGAGGGGGGAGACAGGGGATCGACGAGCAGTACTTC. This encodes CATSRGGRQGIDEQYF.